One and the same sample provided the 11 T cell receptor beta chains below, sequenced in a study of T cells in localized non-small cell lung cancer. Assay: immunoSEQ multiplex PCR; the TCRdb copy retains only in-frame clones and omits some. In the table there are 25,000 to 30,000 clones, 75% to 95% of which are singletons. The material sequenced was peripheral blood, taken before any cancer treatment. Receptor source: an older female donor with stage I lung adenocarcinoma.

The chain has TRBV28 and TRBJ1-1, with D possibly TRBD1 on 6 matching bases. Germline assignment: CDR1 MDHEN and CDR2 SYDVKM. The germline V and J ends were trimmed by 8 bases and 6 bases, with 16 bases remaining between them. The CDR3 is 13 amino acids. The CDR3: CASWGAGGAEAFF. CDR3 sequence (DNA): TGTGCCAGCTGGGGGGCAGGAGGCGCTGAAGCTTTCTTT. The full variable domain, its missing parts supplied by reference TRBV28 and TRBJ1-1, is DVKVTQSSRYLVKRTGEKVFLECVQDMDHENMFWYRQDPGLGLRLIYFSYDVKMKEKGDIPEGYSVSREKKERFSLILESASTNQTSMYLCASWGAGGAEAFFGQGTRLTVV.

This clone appeared once. The chain employs TRBV30 and TRBJ1-5, with D hard to call. CDR3 length equals 14 residues. Germline V gene sequence: CDR1 GTSNPN, CDR2 SVGIG (reference sequence). Trimming removed 0 bases at V and 3 bases at J, with 9 bases between. The DNA for the CDR3 is TGTGCCTGGAGTGTCTCTAGTTTCAATCAGCCCCAGCATTTT. Its translation: CAWSVSSFNQPQHF.

The gene calls are TRBV15 and TRBJ2-2, with a possible D match to TRBD2 (6 bases). Germline-derived CDR1 and CDR2 are LNHNV and YYDKDF (reference sequence). CDR3 size: 19 residues. The germline V and J ends were trimmed by 0 bases and 3 bases, with 20 bases remaining between them. The CDR3 spells CATSRDPGTFWEDTGELFF. CDR3 sequence (DNA): TGTGCCACCAGCAGAGATCCGGGGACCTTCTGGGAGGACACCGGGGAGCTGTTTTTT.

Written as DNA, the CDR3 is TGTGCCAGCAGCTTAATCGGGGGTCAGCCCCAGCATTTT. This gives the protein CASSLIGGQPQHF. The chain employs TRBV7-9 and TRBJ1-5, with D perhaps matching TRBD1 (5 bases). The CDR3 is made up of 13 amino acids. The germline V gene has CDR1 SEHNR and CDR2 FQNEAQ (reference sequence). Trimming cost V 2 bases and J 6 bases, with 8 bases left between them.

This chain uses TRBV7-9 with TRBJ2-7; TRBD1 might be the D (6 bases). CDR3 length: 14 amino acids. Germline V gene lookup returns CDR1 SEHNR and CDR2 FQNEAQ (reference sequence). V dropped 4 bases and J dropped 1 base, with 11 bases sitting between them. This chain's CDR3 is CASSSTGTSYEQYF. The CDR3 DNA is TGTGCCAGCAGCTCCACCGGGACATCCTACGAGCAGTACTTC.

The chain employs TRBV28 and TRBJ1-2; perhaps TRBD1 as D (5 bases). Germline CDR1 MDHEN, CDR2 SYDVKM. Deletions cut 5 bases from V and 4 bases from J, with 17 bases between. This CDR3 has 15 residues. The CDR3 DNA sequence: TGTGCCAGCAGTCCGTCCCAAGGGGTTGGCTATGGCTACACCTTC. It encodes CASSPSQGVGYGYTF.

J is TRBJ2-7 and V is TRBV5-1; 7 bases fit TRBD1. Germline V gives CDR1 SGHRS, CDR2 YFSETQ. This CDR3 region has 16 residues. J gave up 2 bases and V 0 bases, and 8 bases lay outside the gene matches. CDR3 in amino acids: CASSLEMTDRAYEQYF. CDR3 sequence (DNA): TGCGCCAGCAGCTTGGAAATGACCGACAGGGCCTACGAGCAGTACTTC.

The chain links TRBV30 to TRBJ1-2; 7 bases align to TRBD1. Germline CDR1 reads GTSNPN; CDR2 reads SVGIG (reference sequence). The V and J ends lost 3 bases and 8 bases, in that order; junction bases with no gene match: 9. CDR3 size: 13 residues. The CDR3, as DNA: TGTGCCTGGAGAGACCGACAGGGTTGGGGCTACACCTTC. Protein sequence: CAWRDRQGWGYTF.

V gene TRBV7-9 combines with J gene TRBJ1-2; D is unresolved. The CDR3 sequence is 13 residues long. From germline, CDR1 is SEHNR and CDR2 FQNEAQ (reference sequence). Trimming left V 8 bases short and J 2 bases short, with 12 bases between. The CDR3 DNA reads TGTGCCAGCGGGCGGGGAGTGAACTATGGCTACACCTTC. Protein sequence: CASGRGVNYGYTF.

The chain joins TRBV7-6 to TRBJ2-7; D ambiguous. Germline CDR1 and CDR2: SGHVS and FNYEAQ. Trimming removed 1 base at V and 0 bases at J, with 4 bases between. The CDR3 runs 13 residues. CDR3 nucleotides: TGTGCCAGCAGCTTAGAGGACTCCTACGAGCAGTACTTC. Amino acid sequence: CASSLEDSYEQYF.

This clone was observed a few times. The chain joins TRBV19 to TRBJ1-5, with unresolved D. V gave up 3 bases and J gave up 4 bases, with 10 bases separating them. This CDR3 contains 14 residues. The V gene's germline CDR1 is LNHDA and CDR2 SQIVND (reference sequence). Here the CDR3 DNA reads TGTGCCAGTAGTATGTGGTCCCAGAATCAGCCCCAGCATTTT. This codes for CASSMWSQNQPQHF.